Given below is one TCR beta chain in context. TCRdb keeps only in-frame clones here, not all; method: immunoSEQ multiplex PCR. The data contain around 300,000 clones, about nine tenths of them singletons. The record originates from a study of blood T cell repertoires in COVID-19. The sequence derives from a man aged 50 or older with acute or convalescent COVID-19. The specimen sequenced was peripheral blood.

In DNA, the CDR3 is TGTGCCAGCAGTACCCAGTCCGTCACGAAGGGGGATACGCAGTATTTT. Protein sequence: CASSTQSVTKGDTQYF. V usage is TRBV27 and J usage is TRBJ2-3; perhaps TRBD1 as D (5 bases). This CDR3 has 16 residues. V was cut by 5 bases and J by 6 bases, with 21 bases left in between. Germline V gene lookup returns CDR1 MNHEY and CDR2 SMNVEV (reference sequence).